This TCR beta chain was identified during a study of blood T cell repertoires in COVID-19. The overall study: From T cells, B-cell-depleted T cells, or PBMCs came the material, which was cDNA or gDNA.

CDR3 length: 13 residues. In germline, CDR1 is LNHDA, CDR2 SQIVND (reference sequence). V dropped 0 bases and J dropped 13 bases, with 10 bases sitting between them. Authors' processing steps: Estimation of nucleated cell counts relied on the amplification of reference gene primers. Clones were sequenced by immunoSEQ multiplex PCR, and TCRdb holds only the in-frame ones, with some missing. The V and J calls and clone size are taken from that table; D and trimming were inferred from the DNA. The sample carries around 100,000 clones, about 90% recorded once. This TCR came from a human donor in a cohort sampled during active COVID-19. Sequencing used peripheral blood. The chain couples TRBV19 to TRBJ1-6; D is uncertain. The CDR3 loop is CASSIDAAAPLHF. The CDR3 DNA sequence: TGTGCCAGTAGTATAGATGCGGCTGCGCCCCTCCACTTT.